The clone carrying this TCR beta chain is termed medium-sized. Bulk tumor genomic DNA served as template, at 600 ng per sample. Far-apart biopsies, several per primary tumor, were taken during surgery. Surgery that was curative in intent was performed on patients with untreated, newly diagnosed non-small cell lung cancer. The data originate from a study of immune heterogeneity within non-small cell lung tumors. Study-wide context: With respect to histology, the tumors encompassed several squamous cell carcinomas, 9 to 11 non-squamous carcinomas and 1 not otherwise specified.

This CDR3 contains 16 residues. Per the germline V gene, CDR1 is DFQATT and CDR2 is SNEGSKA (reference sequence). The J segment lost 3 bases and the V segment lost 6 bases, leaving 13 bases of the junction unmatched. Multiplex PCR with 32 V and 13 J primers amplified TCR beta CDR3. TCRdb analysed the multiplex PCR reads with MiXCR anew, one entry per CDR3 protein. Of around 20,000 distinct CDR3 sequences listed, less than 35% are singletons. The receptor was isolated from a man in his forties with non-small cell lung cancer. The sequenced sample was lung tumor tissue. The chain employs TRBV20-1 and TRBJ2-1; 8 bases fit TRBD2. The CDR3 protein is CSAETTGLGRYNEQFF. CDR3 in DNA: TGCAGTGCAGAGACAACGGGACTAGGACGCTACAATGAGCAGTTCTTC.